This T cell receptor (beta chain) was documented in a study of T cell changes during pregnancy in multiple sclerosis. The CDR3 loop spans 15 amino acids. The V gene's germline CDR1 is MNHEY and CDR2 SVGAGI. The V and J ends lost 0 bases and 10 bases respectively, with 13 bases between them. Profiled with immunoSEQ multiplex PCR; TCRdb holds only in-frame clones, not every one. The sample carries about 50,000 clones, 92% recorded once. This TCR was sampled from a female donor with multiple sclerosis, enrolled in a pregnancy study. Sequenced material: CD4+ T cells from peripheral blood mononuclear cells, taken in the third trimester of pregnancy. The rearrangement joins TRBV6-5 to TRBJ1-6, with D possibly matching TRBD1 (6 bases). The CDR3 nucleotides are TGTGCCAGCAGTTACTCCCCAGGGGCGCGATCACCCCTCCACTTT. Residues: CASSYSPGARSPLHF.